This TCR beta chain was profiled in a study of cytomegalovirus exposure and HLA in healthy donors. A multiplex PCR was run with 60 Vbeta primers and 13 Jbeta primers. The protocol was immunoSEQ multiplex PCR, while the TCRdb copy is restricted to in-frame clones and leaves out a portion. The repertoire holds around 150,000 clones, with 60% to 85% as singletons. About this clone: The target antigen is unknown.

Study-wide points: Trimming of TCR beta V- and J-genes showed a link, identified in a later analysis, to a missense DCLRE1C variant. An analysis done earlier found most TCR beta V segments productive about 87% or about 30% of the time. The authors later found most CMV-associated TCR beta chains appeared HLA-restricted.

V lost 3 bases, J lost 3 bases, and 8 bases lay in between. This CDR3 has 13 amino acids. The V gene's germline CDR1 is MNHNS and CDR2 SASEGT. Material for sequencing was PBMCs. The TCR originated in a man aged 50 to 60 in good health and CMV-seropositive. This chain joins TRBV6-1 and TRBJ1-2, with D unresolved. The DNA of the CDR3 is TGTGCCAGCAGTGATGGCAGTTACTATGGCTACACCTTC. Protein sequence: CASSDGSYYGYTF.